The clone carrying this TCR beta chain was picked up many times. Its antigen remains unidentified. TCRdb independently ran MiXCR on the reads; one entry per CDR3 protein. There are about 680,000 distinct CDR3 sequences in the sample; roughly 24% occur only once, and 8% lies in the top ten. The sample comes from a study of T cell repertoires in cytomegalovirus infection. Study as a whole: CMV infection and matching HLA type were both indicated by public TCR beta signatures. Study outcomes and limitations: There were carriers of CMV plus the relevant HLA, and cumulative public TCR beta family frequency identified them.

V lost 11 bases and J 4 bases, leaving 15 bases between the germline ends. Germline CDR1 is LNHDA and CDR2 is SQIVND (reference sequence). The CDR3 contains 13 residues. This TCR derives from a human donor in good health (CMV status not recorded). Some clones in this sample may be carry-over from other donors' samples. This sequence joins TRBV19 and TRBJ1-5; tentative D call: TRBD1 (5 bases). The sequencing sample was made of CD8+ T cells from PBMCs. This chain's CDR3 is CAGGRTENQPQHF. The CDR3 DNA reads as TGTGCCGGGGGACGCACGGAGAATCAGCCCCAGCATTTT.